The 19 T cell receptor beta chains given below trace back to one sample, sequenced in a study of neurological immune-mediated disorders. TCRdb passed the 5' RACE reads through MiXCR, listing each CDR3 protein once. The data hold under 90,000 distinct CDR3 sequences, with under 13% observed a single time. The sequencing sample was made of PBMCs. These receptors originate from a man aged 40-49 years in good health.

This clonotype was observed many times. The chain is built from TRBV6-2 or TRBV6-3 and TRBJ2-7, with 15 bases aligning to TRBD2. The CDR3 is 15 amino acids. Germline V gene lookup returns CDR1 MNHEY and CDR2 SVGEGT. The V gene end was trimmed by 6 bases and the J gene end by 3 bases; junction bases not matched to a gene: 3. The CDR3 region has the DNA TGTGCCAGCAGGCCGGGACTAGCGGGGGGCTACGAGCAGTACTTC. Translating it yields CASRPGLAGGYEQYF.

This clonotype occurred many times. The V gene is TRBV11-2, the J gene TRBJ2-5; TRBD2 matches 13 bases. This CDR3 comprises 18 residues. The V and J ends lost 5 bases and 1 base, in that order; junction bases with no gene match: 10. Germline CDR1 reads SGHAT; CDR2 reads FQNNGV. The DNA of the CDR3 is TGTGCCAGCAGCCCGCAAACTAGCGGGAGGGCAAGCCAAGAGACCCAGTACTTC. Translating gives CASSPQTSGRASQETQYF.

This clonotype occurred many times. The chain has TRBV20-1 and TRBJ2-3, with 7 bases aligning to TRBD2. V shed 5 bases and J 1 base; nucleotides not matched to a gene: 12. This CDR3 contains 16 residues. Germline CDR1 DFQATT, CDR2 SNEGSKA (reference sequence). The CDR3, as DNA: TGCAGTGCTGGGCTGACTGCGAGCGGGGGCACAGATACGCAGTATTTT. Translated, it gives CSAGLTASGGTDTQYF.

There are many counts of this clonotype. This chain links TRBV20-1 with TRBJ2-7; 14 positions match TRBD2. The CDR3 is made up of 17 amino acids. Germline CDR1 DFQATT, CDR2 SNEGSKA (reference sequence). Trimming at V came to 1 base and at J to 3 bases, leaving 8 bases not matched to a gene. The CDR3 protein is CSARGQTSGGAYYEQYF. Written as DNA, the CDR3 is TGCAGTGCTAGAGGCCAGACTAGCGGGGGGGCTTACTACGAGCAGTACTTC.

There are many counts of this clonotype. V is TRBV11-2 and J is TRBJ2-3, with D possibly TRBD2 on 6 matching bases. Germline V CDR1 and CDR2: SGHAT, FQNNGV. The CDR3 runs 18 residues. V shed 2 bases and J shed 1 base, with 19 bases lying between them. CDR3 nucleotide sequence: TGTGCCAGCAGCTTACTTGGAGGGAATGGAGGGGGCACAGATACGCAGTATTTT. It is translated as CASSLLGGNGGGTDTQYF.

This clonotype was found many times. The chain couples TRBV6-5 to TRBJ2-7, with TRBD1 matching over 8 bases. The CDR3 runs 16 residues. The germline V gene has CDR1 MNHEY and CDR2 SVGAGI. J lost 6 bases, V lost 4 bases, and 14 bases had no gene match. CDR3 region: CASSSTRADRVGEQYF. CDR3 DNA: TGTGCCAGCAGTTCCACTAGGGCGGACAGGGTTGGCGAGCAGTACTTC.

This clonotype came up many times. The gene calls are TRBV5-6 and TRBJ2-2; 7 nucleotides match TRBD2. V lost 1 base to trimming and J lost 3 bases; unmatched junction nucleotides: 9. Germline CDR1 and CDR2: SGHDT and YYEEEE. The CDR3 has 17 amino acids. The CDR3 sequence: CASSLKWRERDTGELFF. In DNA form, the CDR3 reads TGTGCCAGCAGCTTGAAATGGCGGGAGCGGGACACCGGGGAGCTGTTTTTT.

The sample holds many counts of this clonotype. The rearrangement joins TRBV3-1 to TRBJ1-1; 10 bases match TRBD1. This CDR3 comprises 14 residues. V shed 11 bases and J 4 bases; nucleotides not matched to a gene: 10. CDR1 and CDR2 from the germline V gene are LGHDT and YNNKEL (reference sequence). Here the CDR3 DNA reads TGTGCCTCCAACCGCGGACAGGGGGGCACTGAAGCTTTCTTT. This encodes CASNRGQGGTEAFF.

The V call is TRBV19, the J call TRBJ1-5; tentative D call: TRBD1 (6 bases). V gave up 5 bases and J gave up 1 base, with 9 bases separating them. CDR1 is LNHDA and CDR2 is SQIVND in the germline V gene (reference sequence). This CDR3 region has 14 residues. The CDR3 is CASSLGASNQPQHF. The CDR3 region has the DNA TGTGCCAGTAGTTTGGGGGCGAGCAATCAGCCCCAGCATTTT.

This clonotype was recorded many times. CDR3 coding DNA: TGCGCCAGCAGCCTTACCGGGACAGGCTGGGATGAGCAGTTCTTC. This translates into CASSLTGTGWDEQFF. The chain joins TRBV5-1 to TRBJ2-1; 8 nucleotides match TRBD1. Germline V gene lookup returns CDR1 SGHRS and CDR2 YFSETQ. Losses at the gene ends were 4 bases for V and 8 bases for J; bases not matched to a gene: 11. CDR3 length: 15 amino acids.

The rearrangement uses TRBV10-3 and TRBJ2-1, with 14 bases identical to TRBD2. This CDR3 has 15 amino acids. CDR1 is ENHRY and CDR2 is SYGVKD in the germline V gene. J was trimmed by 3 bases and V by 10 bases; bases with no gene match: 5. Here the CDR3 reads CATGTSGGFYNEQFF. CDR3 DNA: TGTGCCACCGGGACTAGCGGGGGTTTCTACAATGAGCAGTTCTTC.

The sample holds a few counts of this clonotype. The V gene is TRBV7-9, the J gene TRBJ2-7; 11 bases line up with TRBD2. CDR3 length: 18 residues. V lost 6 bases, J lost 0 bases, and 13 bases stayed unmatched. Germline V gives CDR1 SEHNR, CDR2 FQNEAQ (reference sequence). The DNA of the CDR3 is TGTGCCAGCAGTCCCCGGTCTAGCGGGGGGCCGAGCTCCTACGAGCAGTACTTC. Translated, it gives CASSPRSSGGPSSYEQYF.

Ten or more counts support this clonotype. This chain connects TRBV20-1 to TRBJ1-1; no clear D. Trimming took 5 bases from V and 6 from J, leaving 13 bases between them. The V gene's germline CDR1 is DFQATT and CDR2 SNEGSKA (reference sequence). The CDR3 has 12 amino acids. DNA for the CDR3: TGCAGTGCTGGACCGACAAGCGCTGAAGCTTTCTTT. This translates into CSAGPTSAEAFF.

The table lists this clonotype with many counts. This chain links TRBV5-1 with TRBJ2-1; 10 bases match TRBD2. The CDR3 covers 16 residues. Germline V gene lookup returns CDR1 SGHRS and CDR2 YFSETQ. Trimming cost V 2 bases and J 7 bases; bases outside gene matches: 9. The CDR3: CASSFGSSGGANEQFF. In nucleotides, the CDR3 is TGCGCCAGCAGCTTCGGATCGAGCGGGGGGGCGAATGAGCAGTTCTTC.

In this sample, this clonotype turned up many times. The chain employs TRBV29-1 and TRBJ1-1, with 9 nucleotides matching TRBD1. Germline V gene data show CDR1 as SQVTM and CDR2 as ANQGSEA. V was pared by 5 bases and J by 0 bases, with 7 bases of the junction left unmatched. The CDR3 runs 15 residues. The CDR3 nucleotides are TGCAGCGTTACTTACAGGGGGCGGATGAACACTGAAGCTTTCTTT. Residues: CSVTYRGRMNTEAFF. The complete variable domain, with remaining parts taken from reference TRBV29-1 and TRBJ1-1, reads SAVISQKPSRDICQRGTSLTIQCQVDSQVTMMFWYRQQPGQSLTLIATANQGSEATYESGFVIDKFPISRPNLTFSTLTVSNMSPEDSSIYLCSVTYRGRMNTEAFFGQGTRLTVV.

This clonotype was seen at least ten times. The chain recombines TRBV28 with TRBJ2-1, with D tentatively TRBD1 or TRBD2 (5 bases each). Per the germline V gene, CDR1 is MDHEN and CDR2 is SYDVKM. This CDR3 region has 13 residues. V was shortened by 4 bases and J by 9 bases, with 13 bases between the two germline ends. CDR3 protein: CASSWGFGLEQFF. The CDR3 DNA is TGTGCCAGCAGTTGGGGGTTTGGACTTGAGCAGTTCTTC.

Worth noting for this clonotype: One end of the junction varies from germline; a read error may be responsible. The gene calls are TRBV5-1 and TRBJ2-7; D not resolved. The CDR3 runs to 11 residues. The germline CDR1 and CDR2 sequences are SGHRS and YFSETQ. The CDR3 is CASKEPDEQYF. CDR3 DNA sequence: TGTGCCAGCAAGGAGCCGGACGAGCAGTACTTC.

This clonotype was observed many times. Here the CDR3 reads CASSLAGGVLGEQYF. The CDR3 DNA follows: TGTGCCAGCAGCTTAGCGGGAGGGGTCTTGGGCGAGCAGTACTTC. The rearrangement links TRBV7-8 to TRBJ2-7; 7 positions match TRBD2. This CDR3 spans 15 amino acids. The V segment lost 0 bases and the J segment 6 bases; nucleotides outside the gene matches: 8. Per the germline V gene, CDR1 is SGHVS and CDR2 is FQNEAQ. The variable domain in full, completed from reference TRBV7-8 and TRBJ2-7, reads GAGVSQSPRYKVAKRGQDVALRCDPISGHVSLFWYQQALGQGPEFLTYFQNEAQLDKSGLPSDRFFAERPEGSVSTLKIQRTQQEDSAVYLCASSLAGGVLGEQYFGPGTRLTVT.

This clonotype was found many times. The chain links TRBV5-1 to TRBJ2-3; the D is unclear. V lost 0 bases and J 0 bases, leaving 8 bases between the germline ends. The CDR3 runs to 15 residues. Germline loops: CDR1 SGHRS, CDR2 YFSETQ. CDR3 in DNA: TGCGCCAGCAGCTTGGAGGGCTCTAGCACAGATACGCAGTATTTT. Its protein product is CASSLEGSSTDTQYF. Full variable domain (rest looked up from reference TRBV5-1 and TRBJ2-3): KAGVTQTPRYLIKTRGQQVTLSCSPISGHRSVSWYQQTPGQGLQFLFEYFSETQRNKGNFPGRFSGRQFSNSRSEMNVSTLELGDSALYLCASSLEGSSTDTQYFGPGTRLTVL.